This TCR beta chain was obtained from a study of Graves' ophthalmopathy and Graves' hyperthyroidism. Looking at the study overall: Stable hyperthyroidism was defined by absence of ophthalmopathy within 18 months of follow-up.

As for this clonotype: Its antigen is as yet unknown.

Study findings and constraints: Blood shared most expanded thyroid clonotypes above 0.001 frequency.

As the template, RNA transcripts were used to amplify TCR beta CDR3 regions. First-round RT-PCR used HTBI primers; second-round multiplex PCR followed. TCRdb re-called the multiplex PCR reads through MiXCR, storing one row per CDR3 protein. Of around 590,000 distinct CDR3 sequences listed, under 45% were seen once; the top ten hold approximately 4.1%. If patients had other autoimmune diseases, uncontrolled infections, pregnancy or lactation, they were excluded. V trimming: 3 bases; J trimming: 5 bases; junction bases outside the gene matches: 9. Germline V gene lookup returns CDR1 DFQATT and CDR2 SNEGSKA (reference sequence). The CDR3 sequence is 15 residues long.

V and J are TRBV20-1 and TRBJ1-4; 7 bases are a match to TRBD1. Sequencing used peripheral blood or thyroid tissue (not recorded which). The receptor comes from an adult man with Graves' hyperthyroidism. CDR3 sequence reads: CSASQTGTVNEKLFF. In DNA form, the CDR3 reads TGCAGTGCTAGCCAAACCGGGACAGTAAATGAAAAACTGTTTTTT.